These 3 T cell receptor beta chains share one sample of origin, sequenced in a study of T cells in Graves' hyperthyroidism and ophthalmopathy. Amplified TCR beta CDR3 regions derived from RNA transcripts. First-round RT-PCR with HTBI primers amplified the TCR CDR3 region. In TCRdb, the multiplex PCR reads were re-called with MiXCR into one record per CDR3 protein. This table holds 640,000 or so distinct CDR3 sequences, 14% found once. Sequencing input: blood. The source of these receptors is a woman younger than 30 with Graves' ophthalmopathy.

The genes are TRBV5-5 and TRBJ2-7, with 8 bases lining up with TRBD2. V shed 1 base and J 7 bases; nucleotides not matched to a gene: 4. The CDR3 runs to 13 residues. The germline CDR1 and CDR2 sequences are SGHKS and YYEKEE (reference sequence). The CDR3 DNA reads TGTGCCAGCAGCTTGCGGGGGGGCAGGGAGCAGTACTTC. Its translation: CASSLRGGREQYF.

The genes are TRBV4-1 and TRBJ2-1; 10 bases align to TRBD2. The CDR3 contains 20 residues. Trimming at V came to 2 bases and at J to 7 bases, leaving 20 bases not matched to a gene. CDR1 is MGHRA, CDR2 YSYEKL, per germline. CDR3 region: CASSQLQKRTQLAGRNEQFF. CDR3 coding DNA: TGCGCCAGCAGCCAACTCCAAAAAAGGACACAACTAGCGGGAAGGAATGAGCAGTTCTTC.

The chain joins TRBV20-1 to TRBJ2-7; 7 positions agree with TRBD1. The CDR3 consists of 15 residues. With V trimmed by 6 bases and J by 0 bases, 11 bases remained unmatched. In germline, CDR1 is DFQATT, CDR2 SNEGSKA (reference sequence). The CDR3 sequence: CSASPGTESSYEQYF. The CDR3 coding sequence is TGCAGTGCGAGCCCTGGGACAGAATCCTCCTACGAGCAGTACTTC.